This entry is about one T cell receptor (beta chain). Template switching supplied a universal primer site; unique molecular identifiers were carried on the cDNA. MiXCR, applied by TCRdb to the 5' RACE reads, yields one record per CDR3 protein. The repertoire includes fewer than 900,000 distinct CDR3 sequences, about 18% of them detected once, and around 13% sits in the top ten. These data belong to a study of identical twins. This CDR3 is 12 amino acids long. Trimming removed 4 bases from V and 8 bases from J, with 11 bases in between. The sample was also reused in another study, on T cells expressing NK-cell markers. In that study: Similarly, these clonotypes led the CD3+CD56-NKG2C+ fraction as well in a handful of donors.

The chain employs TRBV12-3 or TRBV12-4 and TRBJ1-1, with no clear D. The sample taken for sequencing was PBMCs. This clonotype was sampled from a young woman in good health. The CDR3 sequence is CASSYYRSEAFF. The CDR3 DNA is TGTGCCAGCAGTTATTATAGGTCAGAAGCTTTCTTT.